A single sample gave rise to the 28 T cell receptor beta chains below, sequenced in a study of blood T cells in healthy people across ages. Sample-barcoded 5' priming and a J-beta primer mix drove a second PCR of about 6 to 11 cycles. TCRdb used MiXCR to reprocess the 5' RACE reads, holding one entry per CDR3 protein. The sample yields about 1 million distinct CDR3 sequences, 40% to 45% seen once. The sample was blood. These receptors all come from an older woman in good health.

This clonotype has a handful of counts. This chain connects TRBV25-1 to TRBJ2-4; perhaps TRBD1 as D (5 bases). This CDR3 has 14 amino acids. Deletions cut 3 bases from V and 0 bases from J, with 6 bases between. Germline CDR1 and CDR2: MGHDK and SYGVNS. The CDR3 region has the DNA TGTGCCAGCAGTGATACAGGAGCCAAAAACATTCAGTACTTC. Translated: CASSDTGAKNIQYF.

The gene calls are TRBV14 and TRBJ1-1, with 9 bases identical to TRBD1. After removal of 1 base from V and 0 bases from J, the junction contained 6 bases not matched to a gene. This CDR3 contains 17 residues. Germline CDR1 is SGHDN and CDR2 is FVKESK. The CDR3 is CASSQVSQGAVNTEAFF. In nucleotides, the CDR3 is TGTGCCAGCAGCCAAGTTTCACAGGGGGCCGTGAACACTGAAGCTTTCTTT. Drawing the rest from reference TRBV14 and TRBJ1-1, the complete variable domain is EAGVTQFPSHSVIEKGQTVTLRCDPISGHDNLYWYRRVMGKEIKFLLHFVKESKQDESGMPNNRFLAERTGGTYSTLKVQPAELEDSGVYFCASSQVSQGAVNTEAFFGQGTRLTVV.

This clonotype has just a few counts. The chain combines TRBV27 with TRBJ2-3; D may match TRBD1 or TRBD2 (5 bases each). The V end lost 4 bases, the J end lost 5 bases, and 10 bases lay between the germline ends. The CDR3 length is 13 residues. Germline-derived CDR1 and CDR2 are MNHEY and SMNVEV (reference sequence). The CDR3 DNA follows: TGTGCCAGCAGTTCTCCAGGGAGAGATACGCAGTATTTT. This sequence encodes CASSSPGRDTQYF.

The chain couples TRBV19 to TRBJ2-7, with D possibly TRBD2 on 6 matching bases. The CDR3 has 13 amino acids. Trimming removed 5 bases at V and 6 bases at J, with 14 bases between. Germline CDR1 LNHDA, CDR2 SQIVND (reference sequence). The CDR3 DNA follows: TGTGCCAGTAGTTTACTATCCGGGAGCGAGCAGTACTTC. The encoded protein is CASSLLSGSEQYF.

This clonotype came up a few times. V gene TRBV2 combines with J gene TRBJ2-1; D perhaps matches TRBD2 (6 bases). The CDR3 runs 13 residues. Trimming shortened V by 0 bases and J by 9 bases, and 9 bases separated the two germline ends. Germline CDR1 and CDR2: SNHLY and FYNNEI. The CDR3 DNA reads as TGTGCCAGCAGTGAAGCGATGGGGGGTGAGCAGTTCTTC. This sequence encodes CASSEAMGGEQFF.

The chain is built from TRBV20-1 and TRBJ2-1, with 10 bases identical to TRBD2. CDR1 is DFQATT, CDR2 SNEGSKA, per germline (reference sequence). The length of the CDR3 is 15 residues. V trimming: 0 bases; J trimming: 10 bases; junction bases outside the gene matches: 9. Here the CDR3 reads CSARDRATSGSEQFF. The CDR3 region has the DNA TGCAGTGCTAGAGATAGGGCGACTAGCGGGTCGGAGCAGTTCTTC.

This clonotype was seen a few times. The rearrangement links TRBV15 to TRBJ2-6; D gene uncertain. Trimming pared 6 bases from V and 3 bases from J, leaving 9 bases between. Germline V gene lookup returns CDR1 LNHNV and CDR2 YYDKDF (reference sequence). This CDR3 is built from 14 residues. The CDR3: CATSSPVGANVLTF. DNA of the CDR3: TGTGCCACCAGTAGCCCGGTTGGGGCCAACGTCCTGACTTTC.

The chain combines TRBV27 with TRBJ1-1, with D possibly TRBD1 on 5 matching bases. Germline V gives CDR1 MNHEY, CDR2 SMNVEV (reference sequence). Trimming removed 6 bases at V and 5 bases at J, with 13 bases between. The CDR3 sequence is 13 residues long. The DNA for the CDR3 is TGTGCCAGCAGCCCCCGGAAGGGGACTGAAGCTTTCTTT. The encoded protein is CASSPRKGTEAFF.

Only one count was recorded for this clonotype. The chain is built from TRBV11-2 and TRBJ2-7, with TRBD2 matching over 15 bases. This CDR3 is 22 amino acids long. Germline V gene sequence: CDR1 SGHAT, CDR2 FQNNGV. V trimming: 2 bases; J trimming: 4 bases; junction bases outside the gene matches: 21. CDR3 sequence reads: CASSLWRPGERGTSGRSYEQYF. In nucleotides, the CDR3 is TGTGCCAGCAGCTTATGGCGGCCGGGGGAGAGGGGGACTAGCGGGAGGTCTTACGAGCAGTACTTC.

This clonotype was seen a handful of times. The rearrangement joins TRBV29-1 to TRBJ2-1; 8 bases are a match to TRBD1. The CDR3 is 14 residues long. CDR1 SQVTM and CDR2 ANQGSEA come from the germline V gene. V shed 6 bases and J 6 bases; nucleotides not matched to a gene: 10. The chain's CDR3 is CSVLPTGAPNEQFF. CDR3 nucleotides: TGCAGCGTCCTCCCGACAGGGGCCCCCAATGAGCAGTTCTTC.

The gene calls are TRBV12-3 or TRBV12-4 and TRBJ1-1, with a possible D match to TRBD1 (5 bases). V lost 8 bases and J 1 base, leaving 11 bases between the germline ends. This CDR3 region has 13 residues. The CDR3 nucleotides are TGTGCCAGCGGGGGACTGACGAACACTGAAGCTTTCTTT. Protein sequence: CASGGLTNTEAFF.

This chain joins TRBV10-3 and TRBJ2-1; D is perhaps TRBD1 (7 bases). Germline V gene data show CDR1 as ENHRY and CDR2 as SYGVKD. CDR3 size: 17 residues. V was cut by 3 bases and J by 1 base, with 16 bases left in between. The CDR3 is CAISDQGGGLSYNEQFF. CDR3 DNA: TGTGCCATCAGTGACCAGGGGGGCGGACTTTCCTACAATGAGCAGTTCTTC.

This clonotype came up a few times. The chain couples TRBV11-2 to TRBJ2-7; D might be TRBD1 or TRBD2, each matching 6 bases. CDR3 length: 15 amino acids. Germline V lookup: CDR1 SGHAT, CDR2 FQNNGV. V dropped 4 bases and J dropped 0 bases, with 13 bases sitting between them. Here the CDR3 DNA reads TGTGCCAGCAGCTCTGGTGGAGGGGGCTCCTACGAGCAGTACTTC. As protein: CASSSGGGGSYEQYF. The variable domain in full, with the rest retrieved from reference TRBV11-2 and TRBJ2-7, is EAGVAQSPRYKIIEKRQSVAFWCNPISGHATLYWYQQILGQGPKLLIQFQNNGVVDDSQLPKDRFSAERLKGVDSTLKIQPAKLEDSAVYLCASSSGGGGSYEQYFGPGTRLTVT.

The rearrangement uses TRBV4-1 and TRBJ2-3; 7 bases align to TRBD2. The CDR3 is 13 amino acids. Germline lookup yields CDR1 MGHRA and CDR2 YSYEKL. V dropped 0 bases and J dropped 10; count of bases not matched to a gene: 4. CDR3 region: CASSQDGRGAQYF. In DNA, the CDR3 is TGCGCCAGCAGCCAAGATGGGAGGGGAGCGCAGTATTTT.

CDR3 sequence (DNA): TGTGCCATCAGTGACTTAAGGGTTGGAGATACGCAGTATTTT. This codes for CAISDLRVGDTQYF. J is TRBJ2-3 and V is TRBV10-3, with D unresolved. Germline values: CDR1 ENHRY, CDR2 SYGVKD. The V end was cut by 3 bases, the J end by 5 bases, with 12 bases between. The CDR3 runs to 14 residues.

The chain carries TRBV11-2 and TRBJ2-3, with a possible D match to TRBD2 (6 bases). CDR1 is SGHAT, CDR2 FQNNGV, per germline. The ends were cut back, 1 base at V and 4 bases at J, with 12 bases in the middle. The CDR3 contains 15 residues. The CDR3 region is CASSLGGLGPDTQYF. The CDR3 DNA reads TGTGCCAGCAGCTTAGGGGGACTGGGACCAGATACGCAGTATTTT.

This clonotype came up a few times. The gene calls are TRBV15 and TRBJ1-5; 7 bases agree with TRBD1. V trimming: 10 bases; J trimming: 3 bases; junction bases outside the gene matches: 6. Germline V gives CDR1 LNHNV, CDR2 YYDKDF (reference sequence). This CDR3 has 13 residues. CDR3 residues: CAIGGRNNQPQHF. The CDR3 DNA is TGTGCCATAGGGGGCCGTAACAATCAGCCCCAGCATTTT. The full variable domain, its missing parts supplied by reference TRBV15 and TRBJ1-5, is DAMVIQNPRYQVTQFGKPVTLSCSQTLNHNVMYWYQQKSSQAPKLLFHYYDKDFNNEADTPDNFQSRRPNTSFCFLDIRSPGLGDTAMYLCAIGGRNNQPQHFGDGTRLSIL.

There are a few counts of this clonotype. The V call is TRBV6-2 or TRBV6-3, the J call TRBJ2-7, with D maybe TRBD1 (6 bases). The V gene lost 4 bases and the J gene lost 0 bases, with 19 bases spanning the gap. CDR1 MNHEY and CDR2 SVGEGT come from the germline V gene. The CDR3 has 17 amino acids. The CDR3, as DNA: TGTGCCAGCAGTTCGTTTCAGGGGCAAGCTTCCTCCTACGAGCAGTACTTC. Its translation: CASSSFQGQASSYEQYF.

The chain's CDR3 is CASSYSGSGNTEAFF. The CDR3 coding sequence is TGTGCCAGCAGTTACTCGGGGTCTGGAAACACTGAAGCTTTCTTT. The chain is built from TRBV6-6 and TRBJ1-1; no reliable D call. The CDR3 has 15 residues. The V end lost 0 bases, the J end lost 2 bases, and 10 bases lay between the germline ends. Germline V gives CDR1 MNHNY, CDR2 SVGAGI (reference sequence).

The rearrangement joins TRBV5-6 to TRBJ1-2; 8 nucleotides agree with TRBD1. With V trimmed by 0 bases and J by 6 bases, 7 bases remained unmatched. In germline, CDR1 is SGHDT, CDR2 YYEEEE. CDR3 length: 15 residues. This CDR3 reads CASSLAGQAFNGYTF. The CDR3 nucleotides are TGTGCCAGCAGCTTGGCGGGACAGGCCTTTAATGGCTACACCTTC.

The rearrangement links TRBV11-2 to TRBJ2-5, with D perhaps being TRBD1 or TRBD2 (5 bases each). The CDR3 runs 16 residues. The V end lost 6 bases, the J end lost 2 bases, and 19 bases lay between the germline ends. The germline CDR1 and CDR2 sequences are SGHAT and FQNNGV. CDR3 loop: CASRGPLFLGQETQYF. The CDR3 bases are TGTGCCAGCAGGGGACCGCTGTTTCTTGGTCAAGAGACCCAGTACTTC.

Details on this clonotype: The junction and the germline gene differ at one end; a read error may be behind it. CDR3 in DNA: TGTGTCAGCAGTCGAGGGATCAACACTGAAGCTTTCTTT. Its protein product is CVSSRGINTEAFF. The gene calls are TRBV6-6 and TRBJ1-1; no reliable D call. The germline CDR1 and CDR2 sequences are MNHNY and SVGAGI (reference sequence). The CDR3 runs to 13 residues.

This chain connects TRBV28 to TRBJ2-1; TRBD2 matches 8 bases. V lost 5 bases, J lost 4 bases, and 4 bases stayed unmatched. From germline, CDR1 is MDHEN and CDR2 SYDVKM. The CDR3 is made up of 14 amino acids. The DNA of the CDR3 is TGTGCCAGCAGTACTAGCGGACGGTACAATGAGCAGTTCTTC. Translated: CASSTSGRYNEQFF.

This chain uses TRBV20-1 with TRBJ2-7; tentatively, D is TRBD1 or TRBD2 (5 bases each). Germline values: CDR1 DFQATT, CDR2 SNEGSKA (reference sequence). This CDR3 spans 13 amino acids. The V end was cut by 6 bases, the J end by 4 bases, with 16 bases between. CDR3 region: CSARGEFRYEQYF. DNA for the CDR3: TGCAGTGCCCGAGGGGAGTTTAGGTACGAGCAGTACTTC.

The chain is built from TRBV5-1 and TRBJ2-5; the match to TRBD1 covers 10 bases. This CDR3 is 17 amino acids long. CDR1 and CDR2 from the germline V gene are SGHRS and YFSETQ. Trimming at V came to 6 bases and at J to 0 bases, leaving 11 bases not matched to a gene. Here the CDR3 reads CASKPEGTGAYQETQYF. The CDR3 bases are TGCGCCAGCAAACCGGAAGGGACAGGGGCCTACCAAGAGACCCAGTACTTC.

In regard to this clonotype: Given a much more abundant clone one base away, this may be a read error. CDR3 region: CASSQKGQGHYEQYF. The DNA of the CDR3 is TGTGCCAGCAGTCAGAAAGGACAGGGCCACTACGAGCAGTACTTC. The chain is built from TRBV27 and TRBJ2-1, with 8 bases aligning to TRBD1. The J call may be mistaken, given a closer DNA end match to TRBJ2-7. This CDR3 has 15 residues. Germline assignment: CDR1 MNHEY and CDR2 SMNVEV (reference sequence).

The chain combines TRBV6-5 with TRBJ1-5, with a weak D call TRBD1 (6 bases). This CDR3 has 13 amino acids. Trimming pared 5 bases from V and 4 bases from J, leaving 9 bases between. Germline V gene lookup returns CDR1 MNHEY and CDR2 SVGAGI. CDR3 nucleotide sequence: TGTGCCAGCAGTCGCGGACAGAATCAGCCCCAGCATTTT. Its protein is CASSRGQNQPQHF.

The genes are TRBV27 and TRBJ1-4; 9 bases are shared with TRBD1. CDR3 length equals 17 residues. Germline V gives CDR1 MNHEY, CDR2 SMNVEV (reference sequence). With 6 bases clipped from V and 6 bases from J, the junction kept 14 bases outside the gene matches. CDR3 in DNA: TGTGCCAGCAGATCCGGGACAGGGAGCTCCGGGGATGAAAAACTGTTTTTT. Translating gives CASRSGTGSSGDEKLFF.